What follows are 6 T cell receptor beta chains derived from one specimen sequenced in a study of T-cell reconstitution after alpha-beta-depleted transplantation in children. Preparing the TCRbeta library involved the use of unique molecular identifiers. TCRdb reanalysed the PCR reads using MiXCR and keeps one entry per CDR3 protein. The sample contains 440,000 or so distinct CDR3 sequences, approximately 11% of which appear only once. The material was PBMCs from the stem cell graft donor, obtained from the stem cell graft. The receptors stem from a human donor who donated a stem cell graft to a child with acute myeloid leukemia.

The chain recombines TRBV12-3 or TRBV12-4 with TRBJ2-1; TRBD1 agrees at 7 bases. This CDR3 spans 14 amino acids. J lost 5 bases, V lost 6 bases, and 7 bases had no gene match. The CDR3 is CASSTSDRDNEQFF. The CDR3 DNA follows: TGTGCCAGCAGCACCTCCGACAGGGACAATGAGCAGTTCTTC.

In DNA form, the CDR3 reads TGCGCCAGCAGCCAATTTGCCGGGACAGCTAACTATGGCTACACCTTC. This codes for CASSQFAGTANYGYTF. The chain has TRBV4-1 and TRBJ1-2; TRBD1 aligns across 7 bases. With 2 bases clipped from V and 0 bases from J, the junction kept 6 bases outside the gene matches. Per germline, CDR1 MGHRA and CDR2 YSYEKL. The CDR3 has 16 residues.

Many counts were recorded for this clonotype. V is TRBV6-5 and J is TRBJ2-1; D might be TRBD2 (5 bases). CDR1 and CDR2 from the germline V gene are MNHEY and SVGAGI. Trimming left V 6 bases short and J 4 bases short, with 10 bases between. The CDR3 totals 13 residues. The CDR3 DNA follows: TGTGCCAGCAGGAGGGTAGAGTACAATGAGCAGTTCTTC. Translated: CASRRVEYNEQFF.

This chain uses TRBV12-3 or TRBV12-4 with TRBJ2-2; no clear D. The CDR3 covers 14 residues. V was shortened by 2 bases and J by 7 bases, with 11 bases between the two germline ends. In DNA, the CDR3 is TGTGCCAGCAGTTTAAGAGTCCCACTCGGGGAGCTGTTTTTT. It codes for CASSLRVPLGELFF.

This clonotype occurred a few times. V usage is TRBV6-2 or TRBV6-3 and J usage is TRBJ1-1, with D perhaps TRBD1 (5 bases). Germline CDR1 reads MNHEY; CDR2 reads SVGEGT. This CDR3 has 16 amino acids. V was shortened by 0 bases and J by 3 bases, with 14 bases between the two germline ends. The CDR3 here is CASSYSREMGYTEAFF. CDR3 sequence (DNA): TGTGCCAGCAGTTACTCCAGGGAGATGGGGTACACTGAAGCTTTCTTT.

This clonotype was seen only a few times. The chain employs TRBV5-1 and TRBJ2-7, with 10 bases fitting TRBD2. The CDR3 is 17 amino acids. V lost 4 bases, J lost 1 base, and 11 bases stayed unmatched. Germline CDR1 reads SGHRS; CDR2 reads YFSETQ. The chain's CDR3 is CASSLLSGLAESYEQYF. The DNA of the CDR3 is TGCGCCAGCAGCCTACTCTCAGGACTAGCGGAATCCTACGAGCAGTACTTC.